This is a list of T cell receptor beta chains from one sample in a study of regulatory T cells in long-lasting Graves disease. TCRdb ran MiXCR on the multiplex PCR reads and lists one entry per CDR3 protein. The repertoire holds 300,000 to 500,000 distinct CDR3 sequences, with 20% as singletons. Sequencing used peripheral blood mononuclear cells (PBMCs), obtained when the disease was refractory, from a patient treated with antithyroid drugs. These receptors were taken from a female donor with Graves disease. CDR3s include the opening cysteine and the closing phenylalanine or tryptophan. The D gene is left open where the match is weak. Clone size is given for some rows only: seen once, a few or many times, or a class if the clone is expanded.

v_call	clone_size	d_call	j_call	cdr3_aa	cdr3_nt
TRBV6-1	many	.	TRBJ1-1	CASSEGVGEAFF	TGTGCCAGCAGTGAAGGTGTTGGTGAAGCTTTCTTT
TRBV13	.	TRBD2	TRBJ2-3	CASSGPGLAGGEVLWADTQYF	TGTGCCAGCAGCGGGCCCGGACTAGCGGGAGGAGAGGTATTATGGGCAGATACGCAGTATTTT
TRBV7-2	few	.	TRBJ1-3	CASSGSRGTNPGNTIYF	TGTGCCAGCAGCGGCAGTCGGGGAACGAATCCTGGAAACACCATATATTTT
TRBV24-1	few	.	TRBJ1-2	CATSDQKGGTPREDGYTF	TGTGCCACCAGTGATCAGAAGGGCGGTACTCCCAGGGAGGACGGCTACACCTTC
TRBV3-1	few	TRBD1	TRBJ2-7	CASSQAPGTGVYEQYF	TGTGCCAGCAGCCAAGCCCCCGGGACAGGGGTTTACGAGCAGTACTTC
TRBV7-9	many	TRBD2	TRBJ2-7	CASSPTSFYEQYF	TGTGCCAGCAGCCCGACTAGCTTCTACGAGCAGTACTTC
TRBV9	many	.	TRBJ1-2	CASSEGLGGYTF	TGTGCCAGCAGCGAAGGGTTGGGTGGCTACACCTTC
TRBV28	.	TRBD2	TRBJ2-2	CASSLLAGGKNTGELFF	TGTGCCAGCAGTCTCCTAGCGGGAGGGAAGAACACCGGGGAGCTGTTTTTT
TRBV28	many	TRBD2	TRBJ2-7	CASSYPLVAGATYEQYF	TGTGCCAGCAGTTACCCCCTTGTTGCGGGAGCTACCTACGAGCAGTACTTC
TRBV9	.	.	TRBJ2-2	CASSYGDHTGELFF	TGTGCCAGCAGCTATGGGGACCACACCGGGGAGCTGTTTTTT
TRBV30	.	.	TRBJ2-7	CAWRGGFYEQYF	TGTGCCTGGAGGGGCGGGTTTTACGAGCAGTACTTC
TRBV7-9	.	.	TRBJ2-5	CASSSNRETQYF	TGTGCCAGCAGTTCGAACCGTGAGACCCAGTACTTC
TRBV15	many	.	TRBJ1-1	CATSRPWVGGTNTEAFF	TGTGCCACCAGCAGACCCTGGGTAGGGGGAACGAACACTGAAGCTTTCTTT
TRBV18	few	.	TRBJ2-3	CASSPPDPTDTQYF	TGTGCCAGCTCACCACCCGATCCCACAGATACGCAGTATTTT